Listed below are T cell receptor beta chains from one sample, sequenced in a study of blood T cell repertoires in COVID-19. TCRdb's copy holds only in-frame clones and misses some; the assay was immunoSEQ multiplex PCR. The table shows 250,000 to 400,000 clones, with around 88% occurring only once. Material: peripheral blood. These receptors all come from a woman aged 30 to 39 with COVID-19, enrolled during active disease. Both conserved end residues are part of each CDR3. Fields, in order: clone size, D gene, V gene, J gene, CDR3 protein, CDR3 DNA. A D gene is named only where the DNA matches it firmly. For some rows the clone size is stated as once, few or many, or as a class when expanded; others skip it.

many	TRBD1	TRBV2	TRBJ2-1	CASSPDRAHEQFF	TGTGCCAGCAGTCCGGACAGGGCCCATGAGCAGTTCTTC
-	-	TRBV12-3/TRBV12-4	TRBJ1-5	CASSGGNQPQHF	TGTGCCAGCAGTGGGGGGAATCAGCCCCAGCATTTT
-	-	TRBV24-1	TRBJ1-1	CATSDPGNTEAFF	TGTGCCACCAGTGATCCAGGCAACACTGAAGCTTTCTTT
once	-	TRBV6-5	TRBJ1-4	CASSSPTVGAEKLFF	TGTGCCAGCAGCTCCCCTACAGTGGGAGCCGAAAAACTGTTTTTT
once	TRBD1	TRBV5-1	TRBJ2-7	CASSLGQGGYEQYF	TGCGCCAGCAGCCTCGGACAGGGTGGCTACGAGCAGTACTTC
-	TRBD1	TRBV5-1	TRBJ1-1	CASSRTGSGTEAFF	TGCGCCAGCAGCAGGACAGGGTCGGGCACTGAAGCTTTCTTT
-	-	TRBV15	TRBJ1-2	CATSRDKTQQGTLYGYTF	TGTGCCACCAGCAGAGATAAAACACAACAGGGAACTCTCTATGGCTACACCTTC
-	-	TRBV2	TRBJ1-1	CAGATYTEAFF	TGTGCCGGGGCTACGTACACTGAAGCTTTCTTT
-	-	TRBV5-1	TRBJ1-1	CASSLPRDGGGNTEAFF	TGCGCCAGCAGCCTTCCCCGGGACGGGGGAGGGAACACTGAAGCTTTCTTT
-	TRBD2	TRBV10-3	TRBJ2-3	CAISGSGDTDTQYF	TGTGCCATCAGTGGTAGCGGGGACACAGATACGCAGTATTTT
-	TRBD2	TRBV28	TRBJ2-1	CASSSSSGGTYNEQFF	TGTGCCAGCAGTTCGTCTAGCGGGGGCACCTACAATGAGCAGTTCTTC
once	TRBD2	TRBV2	TRBJ2-1	CASSEEARGGLNEQFF	TGTGCCAGCAGTGAAGAGGCGCGGGGGGGCCTTAATGAGCAGTTCTTC
-	TRBD1	TRBV7-9	TRBJ1-1	CASSLVDRAGKAFF	TGTGCCAGCAGCTTAGTGGACAGGGCGGGTAAAGCTTTCTTT
-	-	TRBV10-3	TRBJ2-3	CAISDFDGDKPTDTQYF	TGTGCCATCAGTGATTTCGATGGGGACAAACCCACAGATACGCAGTATTTT
-	-	TRBV5-1	TRBJ2-1	CASSLGLVTKEQFF	TGCGCCAGCAGCTTGGGGCTAGTTACTAAAGAGCAGTTCTTC
-	TRBD2	TRBV5-1	TRBJ2-5	CASSGGTTALETQYF	TGCGCCAGCTCCGGGGGGACTACCGCGTTGGAGACCCAGTACTTC
once	-	TRBV3-1/TRBV3-2	TRBJ1-1	CASSQDSMNTEAFF	TGTGCCAGCAGCCAAGATTCCATGAACACTGAAGCTTTCTTT
-	TRBD1	TRBV6-2/TRBV6-3	TRBJ2-1	CASSRQGEVVNEQFF	TGTGCCAGCAGTCGACAGGGGGAAGTGGTCAATGAGCAGTTCTTC
-	TRBD1	TRBV5-1	TRBJ1-1	CASSPGTVNTEAFF	TGCGCCAGCAGCCCGGGGACAGTCAACACTGAAGCTTTCTTT
-	-	TRBV3-1/TRBV3-2	TRBJ1-1	CASSQHDRVNTEAFF	TGTGCCAGCAGCCAACATGACAGAGTGAACACTGAAGCTTTCTTT
-	-	TRBV10-3	TRBJ1-1	CAISEPGEGPEAFF	TGTGCCATCAGTGAGCCCGGTGAGGGCCCTGAAGCTTTCTTT
-	-	TRBV7-9	TRBJ1-2	CASSFSYGYTF	TGTGCCAGCAGTTTCAGTTATGGCTACACCTTC
few	-	TRBV29-1	TRBJ1-2	CSAWVFRDPGYTF	TGCAGCGCTTGGGTTTTCCGGGATCCTGGCTACACCTTC
-	-	TRBV25-1	TRBJ2-1	CASDKGGETYNEQFF	TGTGCCAGCGATAAAGGGGGGGAAACCTACAATGAGCAGTTCTTC
-	-	TRBV20-1	TRBJ1-6	CSASNSRGSPLHF	TGCAGTGCTAGTAACTCGAGGGGGTCACCCCTCCACTTT
-	TRBD1	TRBV10-3	TRBJ1-4	CAISKGAREKLFF	TGTGCCATCAGTAAGGGGGCGCGAGAAAAACTGTTTTTT
once	TRBD2	TRBV4-1	TRBJ2-1	CASSQTTTPRRGGRNEQFF	TGCGCCAGCAGCCAAACCACTACCCCCAGGCGGGGGGGCAGGAATGAGCAGTTCTTC
-	TRBD1	TRBV2	TRBJ1-1	CASSGGGQDKEAFF	TGTGCCAGCAGTGGCGGGGGACAGGATAAAGAAGCTTTCTTT
-	-	TRBV9	TRBJ2-3	CASSRGTDTQYF	TGTGCCAGCAGCCGAGGCACAGATACGCAGTATTTT
-	TRBD1	TRBV9	TRBJ1-2	CASSAEPTGVYGYTF	TGTGCCAGCAGCGCAGAGCCCACAGGGGTCTATGGCTACACCTTC
-	-	TRBV10-3	TRBJ1-5	CAISEAGVVKGEPQHF	TGTGCCATCAGTGAGGCGGGCGTCGTCAAGGGGGAGCCCCAGCATTTT
-	-	TRBV5-1	TRBJ1-1	CASSLDPRGTTEAFF	TGCGCCAGCAGCTTGGACCCTCGCGGCACGACTGAAGCTTTCTTT
-	TRBD1	TRBV28	TRBJ1-5	CASATGGRWGNQPQHF	TGTGCCAGCGCCACAGGGGGCAGGTGGGGCAATCAGCCCCAGCATTTT
-	TRBD1	TRBV6-5	TRBJ1-2	CASSRGDSWGYGYTF	TGTGCCAGCAGTAGAGGGGACAGCTGGGGATATGGCTACACCTTC
-	TRBD1	TRBV6-5	TRBJ1-1	CASTVDRGRTEAFF	TGTGCCAGCACCGTGGACAGGGGGCGGACTGAAGCTTTCTTT
-	TRBD2	TRBV6-5	TRBJ2-1	CASRAREGEQFF	TGTGCCAGCAGGGCCAGGGAGGGCGAGCAGTTCTTC
-	-	TRBV24-1	TRBJ2-3	CATSDHLQGTDTQYF	TGTGCCACCAGTGATCACCTACAGGGCACAGATACGCAGTATTTT
-	-	TRBV4-3	TRBJ1-1	CASSQEYGNTEAFF	TGCGCCAGCAGCCAAGAGTACGGGAACACTGAAGCTTTCTTT
once	-	TRBV7-8	TRBJ1-2	CASSVAGDRIYGYTF	TGTGCCAGCAGCGTAGCTGGTGACAGGATTTATGGCTACACCTTC
-	-	TRBV4-3	TRBJ1-4	CASSHGSRADEKLFF	TGCGCCAGCAGCCACGGAAGCAGGGCCGATGAAAAACTGTTTTTT
once	TRBD1	TRBV2	TRBJ2-3	CASSAGGEDTQYF	TGTGCCAGCAGTGCAGGGGGCGAAGATACGCAGTATTTT
-	-	TRBV7-9	TRBJ2-1	CASSPSAGNEQFF	TGTGCCAGCAGCCCTTCAGCGGGCAATGAGCAGTTCTTC
-	-	TRBV9	TRBJ2-2	CASSSLGGAPGELFF	TGTGCCAGCAGCTCTTTGGGGGGGGCGCCCGGGGAGCTGTTTTTT
-	TRBD2	TRBV5-5	TRBJ2-3	CASSTSGTTDTQYF	TGTGCCAGCAGCACTAGCGGTACCACAGATACGCAGTATTTT
-	TRBD2	TRBV2	TRBJ2-1	CASRGRDSYNEQFF	TGTGCCAGCAGGGGGAGGGATTCCTACAATGAGCAGTTCTTC
-	TRBD1	TRBV4-2	TRBJ2-1	CASSPQKISPTGALYNEQFF	TGTGCCAGCAGCCCGCAAAAAATTAGCCCCACAGGGGCCCTGTACAATGAGCAGTTCTTC
-	TRBD1	TRBV4-3	TRBJ1-6	CASSQGTGYRSPLHF	TGCGCCAGCAGCCAAGGGACAGGGTATCGGTCACCCCTCCACTTT
once	TRBD1	TRBV5-4	TRBJ1-2	CASSFRGGADGYTF	TGTGCCAGCAGCTTTCGAGGGGGCGCGGATGGCTACACCTTC
-	TRBD1	TRBV3-1/TRBV3-2	TRBJ1-1	CASSQEEGARAFF	TGTGCCAGCAGCCAAGAAGAGGGGGCAAGAGCTTTCTTT
-	-	TRBV5-1	TRBJ2-3	CASSRRGSSTDTQYF	TGCGCCAGCAGCCGGCGGGGCTCTAGCACAGATACGCAGTATTTT
once	TRBD1	TRBV11-3	TRBJ2-5	CASSLVWDSQGETQYF	TGTGCCAGCAGCTTAGTTTGGGACAGCCAAGGCGAGACCCAGTACTTC
-	-	TRBV5-4	TRBJ1-3	CASSLMGNSGNTIYF	TGTGCCAGCAGCTTGATGGGCAACTCTGGAAACACCATATATTTT
-	TRBD1	TRBV18	TRBJ1-2	CASSPPVDRAGGYTF	TGTGCCAGCTCACCACCGGTTGACAGGGCGGGTGGCTACACCTTC
-	-	TRBV5-4	TRBJ1-2	CASSPVVRGNYGYTF	TGTGCCAGCAGCCCGGTGGTCCGGGGAAACTATGGCTACACCTTC
-	TRBD1	TRBV9	TRBJ1-2	CASSATSGGSNGYTF	TGTGCCAGCAGCGCCACTTCAGGGGGGTCAAATGGCTACACCTTC
once	TRBD2	TRBV29-1	TRBJ2-2	CSVEGLGLAGSTGELFF	TGCAGCGTTGAGGGGTTGGGACTAGCGGGCTCCACCGGGGAGCTGTTTTTT
-	-	TRBV13	TRBJ2-5	CASSLTTAGYQETQYF	TGTGCCAGCAGCTTAACGACAGCCGGGTACCAAGAGACCCAGTACTTC
once	TRBD1	TRBV6-2/TRBV6-3	TRBJ1-5	CASSYSRGQVLRIGNQPQHF	TGTGCCAGCAGTTACTCGAGGGGACAGGTTTTGAGGATCGGCAATCAGCCCCAGCATTTT
-	-	TRBV18	TRBJ2-1	CASSPRGSRYNEQFF	TGTGCCAGCTCACCACGTGGTAGCCGGTACAATGAGCAGTTCTTC
-	-	TRBV12-3/TRBV12-4	TRBJ1-3	CASSPGGNTIYF	TGTGCCAGCAGCCCGGGGGGAAACACCATATATTTT